This T cell receptor (beta chain) was obtained from a study of beta chain features in type 1 diabetes. Turning to the study itself: Age, gender, cell numbers and subset yield matched between patients and controls. Findings and limits, study-wide: Patients with type 1 diabetes carried fewer insertions and had more deletions at their VDJ junctions. A cDNA-based sequencing approach could over-represent cells with high TCR expression.

Stem cell-like memory, regulatory, central memory and naive CD4+ cells were sorted via CD45RO/CCR7/CD25/CD127/CD95/CD27. Every bit of the isolated RNA underwent reverse transcription, so sequencing read expressed TCRB transcripts. The assay was immunoSEQ multiplex PCR, and TCRdb's table has in-frame clones only and misses some. The sample has 300,000 to 400,000 clones; approximately 11% are singletons. In its sample, this clone was seen a few times. What it binds is not known. Input material: naive CD4+ T cells from blood. The source is a woman aged 25 to 39 in good health.

The chain's CDR3 is CASRRTGGADTQYF. CDR3 bases: TGTGCCAGCCGTCGGACAGGGGGCGCAGATACGCAGTATTTT. The chain has TRBV7-3 and TRBJ2-3, with 11 bases identical to TRBD1. The CDR3 covers 14 residues. CDR1 SGHTA and CDR2 FQGTGA come from the germline V gene. V shed 8 bases, J shed 4 bases, and the junction held 5 bases outside the gene matches.